This entry concerns a single T cell receptor (beta chain). The germline gives CDR1 KGHSH, CDR2 LQKENI. Trimming took 0 bases from V and 6 from J; bases not matched to a gene: 4. This CDR3 has 16 amino acids. The protocol was immunoSEQ multiplex PCR, while the TCRdb copy is restricted to in-frame clones and leaves out a portion. The sample holds 100,000 or so clones, roughly four fifths seen once. This sample was included in a study of control samples from healthy donors and cancer patients. The material sequenced was blood. This clonotype originated in a woman aged 60 to 75 in good health. V is TRBV18 and J is TRBJ2-1, with 11 bases lining up with TRBD2. The CDR3 region is CASSPPVLAGGNEQFF. The CDR3 DNA reads as TGTGCCAGCTCACCACCTGTCCTAGCGGGAGGCAATGAGCAGTTCTTC.